One sample yielded the 10 T cell receptor beta chains listed below, sequenced in a study of blood T cells in healthy people across ages. Combining a sample-barcoded 5' primer with a J-beta primer mix, a second PCR ran for roughly 6 to 11 cycles. TCRdb reanalysed the 5' RACE reads using MiXCR and keeps one entry per CDR3 protein. The sample carries hundreds of thousands of distinct CDR3 sequences, around 45% recorded once. Sequenced material: blood. The receptors here all came from a woman aged 60-75 years in good health.

CDR3 region: CAGRYEQYF. CDR3 nucleotides: TGTGCCGGACGATACGAGCAGTACTTC. The chain links TRBV9 to TRBJ2-7; D is unclear. There are 9 residues in the CDR3. Germline V gives CDR1 SGDLS, CDR2 YYNGEE. With 10 bases removed from V and 4 bases from J, the gap between germline ends came to 6 bases.

V gene TRBV20-1 combines with J gene TRBJ2-5, with TRBD2 identical over 9 bases. The CDR3 runs to 15 residues. Trimming cost V 0 bases and J 2 bases; bases outside gene matches: 4. Germline V CDR1 and CDR2: DFQATT, SNEGSKA (reference sequence). The CDR3 reads CSARDSGGGQETQYF. The CDR3 coding sequence is TGCAGTGCTAGAGATAGCGGGGGAGGGCAAGAGACCCAGTACTTC.

For this clonotype: It may be a read error: a sequence one base away is much more abundant. The chain uses TRBV7-8 and TRBJ2-7, with 8 bases that match TRBD1. Germline lookup yields CDR1 SGHVS and CDR2 FQNEAQ. The CDR3 totals 16 residues. V shed 0 bases and J 3 bases; nucleotides not matched to a gene: 7. CDR3 loop: CASSLAVGQVIYEQYF. The CDR3 DNA reads TGTGCCAGCAGCTTAGCTGTGGGACAGGTGATCTACGAGCAGTACTTC.

With respect to this clonotype: Since a much larger clone is just one base distant, this may be a read error. The chain couples TRBV28 to TRBJ2-5, with a weak D call TRBD2 (5 bases). The better agreement between TRBJ2-1 and the DNA end casts doubt on the J call. The CDR3 consists of 15 residues. CDR1 MDHEN and CDR2 SYDVKM come from the germline V gene. The CDR3 sequence is CASSLSSGYQETQFF. The CDR3 DNA reads as TGTGCCAGCAGTTTAAGTTCGGGGTACCAAGAGACCCAGTTCTTC.

This clonotype was detected only a few times. The chain uses TRBV14 and TRBJ2-1, with D tentatively TRBD2 (6 bases). This CDR3 has 16 amino acids. CDR1 and CDR2 (germline): SGHDN, FVKESK. V dropped 4 bases and J dropped 4 bases, with 17 bases sitting between them. The CDR3 nucleotides are TGTGCCAGCAGCCGCTCCCCGGGACTTTTATACAATGAGCAGTTCTTC. It is translated as CASSRSPGLLYNEQFF.

This chain joins TRBV20-1 and TRBJ2-5; 8 bases are a match to TRBD2. This CDR3 spans 15 amino acids. V shed 6 bases and J 2 bases; nucleotides not matched to a gene: 11. Germline CDR1 reads DFQATT; CDR2 reads SNEGSKA (reference sequence). The CDR3 reads CSAPTTSGIQETQYF. The CDR3, as DNA: TGCAGTGCCCCCACCACTAGCGGAATACAAGAGACCCAGTACTTC.

V and J are TRBV29-1 and TRBJ2-1, with D perhaps being TRBD1 or TRBD2 (5 bases each). CDR1 SQVTM and CDR2 ANQGSEA come from the germline V gene. V lost 1 base to trimming and J lost 2 bases, with 12 bases between them. CDR3 length: 15 residues. CDR3 sequence (DNA): TGCAGCGTTGAAGTGCCAGGGAGAACCTACAATGAGCAGTTCTTC. It specifies CSVEVPGRTYNEQFF.

This clonotype came up a few times. The rearrangement links TRBV7-9 to TRBJ2-5; D uncertain. Germline CDR1 is SEHNR and CDR2 is FQNEAQ (reference sequence). The V end was cut by 5 bases, the J end by 11 bases, with 18 bases between. The CDR3 runs 13 residues. The CDR3 spells CASSPPAQDEQYF. The CDR3 DNA reads TGTGCCAGCAGCCCTCCCGCCCAGGATGAGCAGTACTTC.

In this sample, this clonotype turned up many times. The V and J genes are TRBV6-5 and TRBJ2-5, with TRBD2 matching over 11 bases. This CDR3 contains 17 residues. Germline lookup yields CDR1 MNHEY and CDR2 SVGAGI. The ends lost 0 bases at V and 11 bases at J; junction bases unmatched: 14. The DNA of the CDR3 is TGTGCCAGCAGTTACTCGAGCCGACTAGCGGGGAACAATGAGCAGTACTTC. This encodes CASSYSSRLAGNNEQYF.

With respect to this clonotype: Just one base apart from a much larger clone, this may be a read error. The chain uses TRBV6-2 or TRBV6-3 and TRBJ2-7; TRBD2 matches at 7 bases. Losses at the gene ends were 8 bases for V and 3 bases for J; bases not matched to a gene: 4. Germline loops: CDR1 MNHEY, CDR2 SVGEGT. The CDR3 runs to 12 residues. CDR3 sequence: CASPRDYYEQYF. The CDR3 DNA reads TGTGCCAGCCCCCGGGACTACTACGAGCAGTACTTC.